This T cell receptor (beta chain) was recovered during a study of regulatory T cells in long-lasting Graves disease. Study-wide context: Duration of antithyroid drug therapy among newly diagnosed Graves' patients was under 3 months. Study-wide points: The study found TRBV28, TRBJ1-2 and TRBJ2-5 favored in persistent disease. Researchers reported studying only peripheral blood, not thyroid tissue.

Described time point: newly diagnosed GD, antithyroid drugs for less than 3 months. PBMCs were the source of the RNA used for TCR sequencing. This clonotype was recorded at least ten times. Its specificity is not known. Construction of the TCR beta libraries employed iRepertoire HTBI primers in conjunction with Arm-PCR of CDR3 regions. TCRdb ran MiXCR on the multiplex PCR reads and lists one entry per CDR3 protein. This table holds fewer than 350,000 distinct CDR3 sequences, approximately 20% found once. The CDR3 extends over 13 amino acids. Germline V CDR1 and CDR2: MNHEY, SVGEGT. V was pared by 0 bases and J by 7 bases, with 10 bases between.

The sequencing here drew on peripheral blood mononuclear cells (PBMCs), taken at new diagnosis, from a patient treated with antithyroid drugs. The sequence came from a female donor with Graves disease. The chain uses TRBV6-2 or TRBV6-3 and TRBJ2-7; unclear D gene. The CDR3 nucleotides are TGTGCCAGCAGTTACTCGCAGGTTCGGGAGCAGTACTTC. It codes for CASSYSQVREQYF.